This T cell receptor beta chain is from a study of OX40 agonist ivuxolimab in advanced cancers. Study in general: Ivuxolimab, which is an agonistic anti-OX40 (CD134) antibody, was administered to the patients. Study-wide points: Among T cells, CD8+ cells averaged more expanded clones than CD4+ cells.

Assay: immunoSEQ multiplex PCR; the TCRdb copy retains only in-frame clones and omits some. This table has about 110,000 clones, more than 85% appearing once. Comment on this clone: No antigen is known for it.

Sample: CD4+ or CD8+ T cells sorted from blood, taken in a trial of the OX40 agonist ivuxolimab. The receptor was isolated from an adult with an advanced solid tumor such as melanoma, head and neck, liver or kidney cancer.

The CDR3 coding sequence is TGTGCCAGTAGTATCTCTCGATCCAATGAGCAGTTCTTC. Translating gives CASSISRSNEQFF. The genes are TRBV19 and TRBJ2-1; D call uncertain. The CDR3 runs to 13 residues. Trimming cost V 3 bases and J 6 bases, with 9 bases left between them. CDR1 and CDR2 (germline): LNHDA, SQIVND (reference sequence).